Listed below are T cell receptor beta chains from one sample, sequenced in a study of OX40 agonist ivuxolimab in advanced cancers. Assay: immunoSEQ multiplex PCR; the TCRdb copy retains only in-frame clones and omits some. In the table there are around 58,000 clones, around 89% of which are singletons. Source: CD4+ or CD8+ T cells sorted from blood, taken in a trial of the OX40 agonist ivuxolimab. The receptors were sampled from an adult with an advanced solid tumor such as melanoma, head and neck, liver or kidney cancer. CDR3s include the opening cysteine and the closing phenylalanine or tryptophan. D genes are given only for firm matches. Not every row has a clone size; where given, it reads once, few, many or a size class.

TRBD1,TRBJ1-4,NA,TRBV6-1,TGTGCCAGCAGACAGGGGGCGCCTGAAAAACTGTTTTTT,CASRQGAPEKLFF
NA,TRBJ2-1,NA,TRBV29-1,TGCAGCGTTGTGTGGGGTCACAATGAGCAGTTCTTC,CSVVWGHNEQFF
NA,TRBJ1-1,NA,TRBV7-8,TGTGCCAGCAGCTTAGGAGACCCTAGGAACACTGAAGCTTTCTTT,CASSLGDPRNTEAFF
NA,TRBJ1-5,few,TRBV9,TGTGCCAGCAGCGTAGACCCAGATCAGCCCCAGCATTTT,CASSVDPDQPQHF
NA,TRBJ2-6,once,TRBV6-5,TGTGCCAGCAGTCCGTTTAGGGCTGGGGCCAACGTCCTGACTTTC,CASSPFRAGANVLTF
NA,TRBJ2-6,NA,TRBV19,TGTGCCAGTAGGGTAGCGGACGGGGCCAACGTCCTGACTTTC,CASRVADGANVLTF
NA,TRBJ1-2,NA,TRBV2,TGTGCCAGCAACCCTCGGGACTCAGCTAACTATGGCTACACCTTC,CASNPRDSANYGYTF
NA,TRBJ1-6,once,TRBV28,TGTGCCAGCAGTTTTACAAATTCACCCCTCCACTTT,CASSFTNSPLHF
NA,TRBJ1-1,NA,TRBV5-6,TGTGCCAGCAGCTTGGTTGCGGGTGTAAGGGTGAACACTGAAGCTTTCTTT,CASSLVAGVRVNTEAFF
NA,TRBJ1-1,NA,TRBV19,TGTGCCAGTAGTATCTCAGGGAGGAACACTGAAGCTTTCTTT,CASSISGRNTEAFF
TRBD1,TRBJ2-7,NA,TRBV10-3,TGTGCCATCAGTGGCGGGGACAGGGGGGAATACGAGCAGTACTTC,CAISGGDRGEYEQYF
NA,TRBJ2-1,NA,TRBV5-4,TGTGCCAGCAGCAAGCCACAGGGAAATGAGCAGTTCTTC,CASSKPQGNEQFF
TRBD2,TRBJ2-3,NA,TRBV27,TGTGCCAGCAGTTTGACTAGCGGCCTCTCCACAGATACGCAGTATTTT,CASSLTSGLSTDTQYF
NA,TRBJ2-3,NA,TRBV11-1,TGTGCCAGCAGCTTATACGCGGGGCGCACAGATACGCAGTATTTT,CASSLYAGRTDTQYF
TRBD2,TRBJ2-7,NA,TRBV29-1,TGCAGCGGGGGGAAGTCTAGCGGGAGCGGGTACGAGCAGTACTTC,CSGGKSSGSGYEQYF
NA,TRBJ1-3,NA,TRBV4-2,TGTGCCAGCAGCCAAGCTGCAGGGGCTCACACCATATATTTT,CASSQAAGAHTIYF
TRBD1,TRBJ1-4,NA,TRBV25-1,TGTGCCAGCAGTGCTCCAACCGGGACAGCGTTTTTT,CASSAPTGTAFF
TRBD2,TRBJ2-1,NA,TRBV5-1,TGCGCCAGCAGCCTCCAAGCGGGAGGGATTACCAATGAGCAGTTCTTC,CASSLQAGGITNEQFF
TRBD1,TRBJ2-7,few,TRBV28,TGTGCCAGCAGTCACAGGGACAGGCTCTACGAGCAGTACTTC,CASSHRDRLYEQYF
NA,TRBJ2-3,NA,TRBV7-9,TGTGCCAGCAGCCCCAAGGGGCGGGGCATCACAGATACGCAGTATTTT,CASSPKGRGITDTQYF
NA,TRBJ1-5,NA,TRBV2,TGTGCCAGCCGGGGGGCCTTCAATCAGCCCCAGCATTTT,CASRGAFNQPQHF
NA,TRBJ2-7,NA,TRBV5-6,TGTGCCAGCAGCTTGGGACAGGGGAGGGGTAACGAGCAGTACTTC,CASSLGQGRGNEQYF
TRBD2,TRBJ2-7,NA,TRBV2,TGTGCCAGCAGTGCGACTAGCGCCGGTACCTACGAGCAGTACTTC,CASSATSAGTYEQYF
NA,TRBJ1-5,NA,TRBV2,TGTGCCAGCAGTGAAGGACAGCTAAATCAGCCCCAGCATTTT,CASSEGQLNQPQHF
TRBD1,TRBJ2-3,NA,TRBV10-3,TGTGCCATCAGTCCCAGGGGTAGGACAGGGGAGAAAGATACGCAGTATTTT,CAISPRGRTGEKDTQYF
NA,TRBJ1-4,NA,TRBV23-1,TGCGCCAGCAGTCAGTCGGGGAATGAAAAACTGTTTTTT,CASSQSGNEKLFF
NA,TRBJ2-1,once,TRBV29-1,TGCAGCGTTGTCCCAGGTAGGAATGAGCAGTTCTTC,CSVVPGRNEQFF
NA,TRBJ1-5,NA,TRBV28,TGTGCCAGCACCCGGGGTTATCAGCCCCAGCATTTT,CASTRGYQPQHF